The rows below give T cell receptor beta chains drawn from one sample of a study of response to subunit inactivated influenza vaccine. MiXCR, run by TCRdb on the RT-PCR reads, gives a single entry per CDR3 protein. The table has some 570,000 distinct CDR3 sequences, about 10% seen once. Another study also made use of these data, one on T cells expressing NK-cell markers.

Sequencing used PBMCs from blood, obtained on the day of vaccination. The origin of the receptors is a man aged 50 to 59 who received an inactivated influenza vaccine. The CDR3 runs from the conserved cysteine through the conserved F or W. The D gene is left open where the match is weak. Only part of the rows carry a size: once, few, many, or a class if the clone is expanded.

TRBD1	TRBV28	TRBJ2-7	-	TGTGCCAGCAGTTTATTGATCAGGGGGCGATGGGAGCAGTACTTC	CASSLLIRGRWEQYF
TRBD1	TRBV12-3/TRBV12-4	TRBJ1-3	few	TGTGCCAGCACCCTTCGACAGGGTCAGGGAAACACCATATATTTT	CASTLRQGQGNTIYF
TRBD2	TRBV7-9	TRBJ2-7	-	TGTGCCTGCAGCCCCCCCCTGGGACTAGCGGGACGCTCCGAGCAGTACTTC	CACSPPLGLAGRSEQYF
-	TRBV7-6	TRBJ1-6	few	TGTGCCAGCAGCTTGGGGACGCCCGGCGGATCACCCCTCCACTTT	CASSLGTPGGSPLHF
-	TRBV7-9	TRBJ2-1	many	TGTGCCAGCAGCTTAGCGGGGTTGGGCTCCTACAATGAGCAGTTCTTC	CASSLAGLGSYNEQFF
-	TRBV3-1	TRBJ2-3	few	TGTGCCAGCAGCCAAGTTGATGTTGGCGGGACAGATACGCAGTATTTT	CASSQVDVGGTDTQYF
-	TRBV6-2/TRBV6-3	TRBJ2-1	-	TGTGCCAGCAGACACCTTGTTACTAGTGACAATGAGCAGTTCTTC	CASRHLVTSDNEQFF
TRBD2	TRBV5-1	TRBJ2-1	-	TGCGCCAGCAGCATATTTCGGACTAGCGGGAACCCCCTCCCGGATGAGCAGTTCTTC	CASSIFRTSGNPLPDEQFF
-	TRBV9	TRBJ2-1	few	TGTGCCAGCAGCGTAGATTGGGCGTTAGGTGAGCAGTTCTTC	CASSVDWALGEQFF
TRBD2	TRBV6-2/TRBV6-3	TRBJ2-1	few	TGTGCCAGCAGTTCCGGGACTACGTATGAGCAGTTCTTC	CASSSGTTYEQFF
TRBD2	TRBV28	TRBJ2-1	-	TGTGCCAGCAACCTTAGCGGGAGAACCCATGAGCAGTTCTTC	CASNLSGRTHEQFF
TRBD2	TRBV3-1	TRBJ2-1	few	TGTGCCAGCAGCCGAGAACTAGCGCGCAATGAGCAGTTCTTC	CASSRELARNEQFF
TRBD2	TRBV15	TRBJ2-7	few	TGTGCCACCAGCAGAGATCGGGGGGGCGTCTACGAGCAGTACTTC	CATSRDRGGVYEQYF
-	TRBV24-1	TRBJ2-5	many	TGTGCCACCAGTGATTTGCCGGGGTCCGAGACCCAGTACTTC	CATSDLPGSETQYF
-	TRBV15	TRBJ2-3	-	TGTGCCACCAGCAGAGAGGGCTCGGAGGGTACGCAGTATTTT	CATSREGSEGTQYF
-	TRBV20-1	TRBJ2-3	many	TGCAGTGCTAGGCCACGGATACATCACTCTAGCACAGATACGCAGTATTTT	CSARPRIHHSSTDTQYF
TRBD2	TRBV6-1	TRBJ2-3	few	TGTGCCAGCAGCCAGGGACTAGCGGGGGGGACGGCAGTGGGTACGCAGTATTTT	CASSQGLAGGTAVGTQYF
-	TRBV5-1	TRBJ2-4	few	TGCGCCAGCAGCTTTTTCCCGGGACAAAACATTCAGTACTTC	CASSFFPGQNIQYF
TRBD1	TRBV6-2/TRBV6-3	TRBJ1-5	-	TGTGCCAGCAGTTACACCCTGGACAGGGCGGCCCGGGCACAGCCCCAGCATTTT	CASSYTLDRAARAQPQHF
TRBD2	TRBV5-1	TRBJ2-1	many	TGCGCCAGCAGCTGGAGGACTAGCGGCGATGAGCAGTTCTTC	CASSWRTSGDEQFF
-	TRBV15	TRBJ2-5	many	TGTGCGATAAGGGATTTCCACCAAGAGACCCAGTACTTC	CAIRDFHQETQYF
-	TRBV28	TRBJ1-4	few	TGTGCCAGCAGCCCGAGTTTGGAGGTGAACCATCTTAATGAAAAACTGTTTTTT	CASSPSLEVNHLNEKLFF
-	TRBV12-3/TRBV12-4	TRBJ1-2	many	TGTGCCAGCAGTCAGGATGAACAGGCCACCTATGGCTACACCTTC	CASSQDEQATYGYTF
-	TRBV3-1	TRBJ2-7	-	TGTGCCAGCAGCCCTCTTACAGGGTTGGAGAGCTCCTACGAGCAGTACTTC	CASSPLTGLESSYEQYF
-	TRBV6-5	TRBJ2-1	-	TGTGCCAGCAGTTCCTACAGGGTGGAGGTGTGGACTGACAATGAGCAGTTCTTC	CASSSYRVEVWTDNEQFF
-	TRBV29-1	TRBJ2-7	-	TGCAGCGTTGGCGGACGTTTAGGTTCCTACGAGCAGTACTTC	CSVGGRLGSYEQYF
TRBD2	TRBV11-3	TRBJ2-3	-	TGTGCCAGCAGCTCAGCGGGGGGGCCCGCAGATACGCAGTATTTT	CASSSAGGPADTQYF
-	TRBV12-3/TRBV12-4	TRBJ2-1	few	TGTGCCAGCAGTCGTTGGTTGAGCTCCTACAATGAGCAGTTCTTC	CASSRWLSSYNEQFF
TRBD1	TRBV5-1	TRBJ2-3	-	TGCGCCAGCAGCAGGAAAACCGGGACAGGGTCTATTTGGACTCCCATCTCCCAGCAGTATTTT	CASSRKTGTGSIWTPISQQYF
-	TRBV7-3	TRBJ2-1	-	TGTGCCAGCAGCTTAACTGGTAGTTCGTCTCGCAATGAGCAGTTCTTC	CASSLTGSSSRNEQFF
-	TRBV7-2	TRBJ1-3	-	TGTGCCAGCAGCGGAGTCTCTGGAAACACCATATATTTT	CASSGVSGNTIYF
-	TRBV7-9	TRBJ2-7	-	TGTGCCAGCAGAGGAGGGACTCTCCGGTACGAGCAGTACTTC	CASRGGTLRYEQYF
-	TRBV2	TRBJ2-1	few	TGTGCCAGCAGCGTCGGACCTTACAATGAGCAGTTCTTC	CASSVGPYNEQFF
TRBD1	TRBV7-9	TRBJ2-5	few	TGTGCCAGCAACGCCGACAGGGCCCAAGAGACCCAGTACTTC	CASNADRAQETQYF
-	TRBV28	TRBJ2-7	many	TGTGCCAGCAGTTTAGCGGGGGCCCGGGGCGAGCAGTACTTC	CASSLAGARGEQYF
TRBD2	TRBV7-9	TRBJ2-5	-	TGTGCCAGCAGCTCTAGCGGGAGTTCGGATGAGACCCAGTACTTC	CASSSSGSSDETQYF
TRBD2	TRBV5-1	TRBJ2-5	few	TGCGCCAGCAGCTGGACTAGCGGGAGGGAGTACCAAGAGACCCAGTACTTC	CASSWTSGREYQETQYF
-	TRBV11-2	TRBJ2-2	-	TGTGCCAGCAGCGGGGAGGTCGGGGAGCTGTTTTTT	CASSGEVGELFF
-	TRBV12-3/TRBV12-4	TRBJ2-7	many	TGTGCCAGCAGTTTTTGGGACTACGAGCAGTACTTC	CASSFWDYEQYF
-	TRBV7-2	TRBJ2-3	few	TGTGCCAGCAGCTCTTGGGATGGGCCAGATACGCAGTATTTT	CASSSWDGPDTQYF
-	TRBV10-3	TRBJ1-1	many	TGTGCCATCAGTTTGGCAGGGGAGGACACTGAAGCTTTCTTT	CAISLAGEDTEAFF
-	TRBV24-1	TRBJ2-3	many	TGTGCCACCAGTGAAAATCCCGGACTCCTTGGCACAGATACGCAGTATTTT	CATSENPGLLGTDTQYF
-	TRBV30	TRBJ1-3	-	TGTGCCCGACAGGTTCACTCTGGAAACACCATATATTTT	CARQVHSGNTIYF
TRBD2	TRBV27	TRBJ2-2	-	TGTGCCAGCAGTTTATTCGGACTAGCGGGGGTTGGGGAGCTGTTTTTT	CASSLFGLAGVGELFF
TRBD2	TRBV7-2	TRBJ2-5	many	TGTGCCAGCAGCTTAGGAGGGTCTAGCGGGGGAGAGACCCAGTACTTC	CASSLGGSSGGETQYF
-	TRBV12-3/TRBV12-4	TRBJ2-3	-	TGTGCCAGCAGTTCGTGGCAGGGAACAGATACGCAGTATTTT	CASSSWQGTDTQYF
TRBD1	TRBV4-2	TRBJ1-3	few	TGTGCCAGCAGCCGTGACAGGGGAAGAGGAAACACCATATATTTT	CASSRDRGRGNTIYF
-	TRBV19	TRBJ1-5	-	TGTGCCAGTAGTAAGAACGGGGCCAATAATCAGCCCCAGCATTTT	CASSKNGANNQPQHF
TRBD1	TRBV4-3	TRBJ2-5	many	TGCGCCAGCAGCCCTCAGACAGGGCTGGGGGAGACCCAGTACTTC	CASSPQTGLGETQYF